The rows below give T cell receptor beta chains drawn from one sample of a study of shared clonotypes between healthy human individuals. TCRdb's table, derived via immunoSEQ multiplex PCR, lists solely in-frame clones and lacks some. Altogether nearly 500,000 clones are present, about 79% being singletons, with the ten largest covering approximately 12%. Sequenced sample: PBMCs. These receptors came from a woman between 40 and 50 years old in good health. Some clones in this sample may be carry-over from other donors' samples. The CDR3 runs from the conserved cysteine through the conserved F or W. The D gene is left open where the match is weak. Size is omitted from some rows. Given values are once, few, many or a class for expanded clones.

clone size: once
D gene: TRBD2
V gene: TRBV5-1
J gene: TRBJ2-3
CDR3 DNA: TGCGCCAGCAGTACTAGCGGGACTAGCACAGATACGCAGTATTTT
CDR3 protein: CASSTSGTSTDTQYF

clone size: .
D gene: TRBD1
V gene: TRBV18
J gene: TRBJ2-1
CDR3 DNA: TGTGCCAGCAGATCCCCAGGGACAGGGGACAATGAGCAGTTCTTC
CDR3 protein: CASRSPGTGDNEQFF

clone size: .
D gene: .
V gene: TRBV10-2
J gene: TRBJ2-7
CDR3 DNA: TGCGCCAGCAGAGATCAGCCCATTTTGACAGGCAAAAACTCCTACGAGCAGTACTTC
CDR3 protein: CASRDQPILTGKNSYEQYF

clone size: few
D gene: .
V gene: TRBV7-9
J gene: TRBJ2-7
CDR3 DNA: TGTGCCAGCAGCTTAGTACCCAGGACCCCCTACGAGCAGTACTTC
CDR3 protein: CASSLVPRTPYEQYF

clone size: .
D gene: TRBD1
V gene: TRBV19
J gene: TRBJ1-5
CDR3 DNA: TGTGCCAGTAGTATAAGCCCGCACAGGGGCCTCAATCAGCCCCAGCATTTT
CDR3 protein: CASSISPHRGLNQPQHF

clone size: .
D gene: TRBD1
V gene: TRBV6-5
J gene: TRBJ2-7
CDR3 DNA: TGTGCCAGCAGCTACCTTGGACAGGGGGCAGGGCAGTACTTC
CDR3 protein: CASSYLGQGAGQYF

clone size: .
D gene: .
V gene: TRBV5-6
J gene: TRBJ2-5
CDR3 DNA: TGTGCCAGCAGCTTGGTTCAACAGCAAGAGACCCAGTACTTC
CDR3 protein: CASSLVQQQETQYF

clone size: once
D gene: TRBD1
V gene: TRBV7-9
J gene: TRBJ1-3
CDR3 DNA: TGTGCCAGCAGCTTATTGGGACAGGGGGCTAACACCATATATTTT
CDR3 protein: CASSLLGQGANTIYF

clone size: .
D gene: TRBD1
V gene: TRBV18
J gene: TRBJ1-1
CDR3 DNA: TGTGCCAGCTCACCACCCGGGACAGGGCGTGTGGACACTGAAGCTTTCTTT
CDR3 protein: CASSPPGTGRVDTEAFF

clone size: .
D gene: .
V gene: TRBV29-1
J gene: TRBJ2-6
CDR3 DNA: TGCAGCGTTGCCGACAGATACTCTGGGGCCAACGTCCTGACTTTC
CDR3 protein: CSVADRYSGANVLTF

clone size: many
D gene: .
V gene: TRBV5-4
J gene: TRBJ1-2
CDR3 DNA: TGTGCCAGCAGCCCGGGACATTCCTTCGGCTACACCTTC
CDR3 protein: CASSPGHSFGYTF

clone size: .
D gene: .
V gene: TRBV28
J gene: TRBJ2-7
CDR3 DNA: TGTGCCAGCAGTTCGGCCGGCACAGTCTCCTACGAGCAGTACTTC
CDR3 protein: CASSSAGTVSYEQYF

clone size: .
D gene: .
V gene: TRBV18
J gene: TRBJ2-1
CDR3 DNA: TGTGCCAGCTCACCACCGAACCAAGGGACCTACAATGAGCAGTTCTTC
CDR3 protein: CASSPPNQGTYNEQFF

clone size: .
D gene: TRBD2
V gene: TRBV5-1
J gene: TRBJ2-1
CDR3 DNA: TGCGCCAGCAGCTTGGAACTAGCGGGGTACAATGAGCAGTTCTTC
CDR3 protein: CASSLELAGYNEQFF

clone size: once
D gene: .
V gene: TRBV30
J gene: TRBJ2-1
CDR3 DNA: TGTGCCTGGAGTGTAACGGCAGACCTCAATGAGCAGTTCTTC
CDR3 protein: CAWSVTADLNEQFF

clone size: few
D gene: TRBD1
V gene: TRBV6-1
J gene: TRBJ2-1
CDR3 DNA: TGTGCCAGCAGTGAAAGGGTTCGACAGGGGACATACAATGAGCAGTTCTTC
CDR3 protein: CASSERVRQGTYNEQFF

clone size: .
D gene: .
V gene: TRBV6-4
J gene: TRBJ2-2
CDR3 DNA: TGTGCCAGCAGTGACTCCCCAGGGAACTCCGGGGGAACCGGGGAGCTGTTTTTT
CDR3 protein: CASSDSPGNSGGTGELFF

clone size: once
D gene: .
V gene: TRBV18
J gene: TRBJ2-5
CDR3 DNA: TGTGCCAGCCAACGGGAGTTGGAGACCCAGTACTTC
CDR3 protein: CASQRELETQYF

clone size: .
D gene: .
V gene: TRBV27
J gene: TRBJ2-1
CDR3 DNA: TGTGCCAGCAGTTCCCTGACTAGCAATGAGCAGTTCTTC
CDR3 protein: CASSSLTSNEQFF

clone size: .
D gene: TRBD2
V gene: TRBV6-4
J gene: TRBJ2-3
CDR3 DNA: TGTGCCAGCAGTGACAGAGCGGGAGAGACCGATACGCAGTATTTT
CDR3 protein: CASSDRAGETDTQYF

clone size: .
D gene: .
V gene: TRBV9
J gene: TRBJ2-1
CDR3 DNA: TGTGCCAGCAGCAAACAGAGCAGCGACAATGAGCAGTTCTTC
CDR3 protein: CASSKQSSDNEQFF

clone size: .
D gene: .
V gene: TRBV9
J gene: TRBJ2-1
CDR3 DNA: TGTGCCAGCAGCGTTAGGGGGAGCGGTGAGCAGTTCTTC
CDR3 protein: CASSVRGSGEQFF

clone size: .
D gene: .
V gene: TRBV4-1
J gene: TRBJ1-3
CDR3 DNA: TGCGCCAGCAGCCTTCGTGGCACCATATATTTT
CDR3 protein: CASSLRGTIYF

clone size: .
D gene: .
V gene: TRBV7-8
J gene: TRBJ1-2
CDR3 DNA: TGTGCCAGCAGATCAACGGGGGGTGACTATGGCTACACCTTC
CDR3 protein: CASRSTGGDYGYTF

clone size: .
D gene: .
V gene: TRBV10-3
J gene: TRBJ1-2
CDR3 DNA: TGTGCCATCAGCCGGGACCCGGGGAACTATGGCTACACCTTC
CDR3 protein: CAISRDPGNYGYTF

clone size: .
D gene: .
V gene: TRBV28
J gene: TRBJ2-3
CDR3 DNA: TGTGCCAGCAGTACAGGTACCCTTTTCACAGATACGCAGTATTTT
CDR3 protein: CASSTGTLFTDTQYF

clone size: .
D gene: TRBD2
V gene: TRBV5-1
J gene: TRBJ2-7
CDR3 DNA: TGCGCCAGCAGCGTATCCGGGACTAGCGGTGAGGAGCAGTACTTC
CDR3 protein: CASSVSGTSGEEQYF

clone size: .
D gene: .
V gene: TRBV28
J gene: TRBJ1-2
CDR3 DNA: TGTGCCAGCAGTTTATTGGATACAGATTACTATGGCTACACCTTC
CDR3 protein: CASSLLDTDYYGYTF

clone size: .
D gene: TRBD1
V gene: TRBV5-1
J gene: TRBJ2-2
CDR3 DNA: TGCGCCAGCTCCGGGACAGGCTACACCGGGGAGCTGTTTTTT
CDR3 protein: CASSGTGYTGELFF

clone size: .
D gene: .
V gene: TRBV6-4
J gene: TRBJ1-5
CDR3 DNA: TGTGCCAGCAGTGACTCGGTGATTAGGGATAGCAATCAGCCCCAGCATTTT
CDR3 protein: CASSDSVIRDSNQPQHF

clone size: .
D gene: .
V gene: TRBV11-3
J gene: TRBJ2-1
CDR3 DNA: TGTGCCAGCAGCTTAGATGTGACGTCCTCGTACAATGAGCAGTTCTTC
CDR3 protein: CASSLDVTSSYNEQFF

clone size: .
D gene: TRBD1
V gene: TRBV5-1
J gene: TRBJ1-3
CDR3 DNA: TGCGCCAGCAGCTCCCGAGGACAGGGAGGAAACACCATATATTTT
CDR3 protein: CASSSRGQGGNTIYF

clone size: few
D gene: .
V gene: TRBV20-1
J gene: TRBJ2-3
CDR3 DNA: TGCAGTGCTACCGGCCGGAGGACGCAGTATTTT
CDR3 protein: CSATGRRTQYF

clone size: few
D gene: TRBD2
V gene: TRBV2
J gene: TRBJ2-7
CDR3 DNA: TGTGCCAGCTTTAGCGGGAGGGCCTACGAGCAGTACTTC
CDR3 protein: CASFSGRAYEQYF

clone size: .
D gene: TRBD1
V gene: TRBV28
J gene: TRBJ1-4
CDR3 DNA: TGTGCCAGCCTTGACAGGGGGCGTCTGAAACTGTTTTTT
CDR3 protein: CASLDRGRLKLFF

clone size: .
D gene: .
V gene: TRBV4-3
J gene: TRBJ1-1
CDR3 DNA: TGCGCCAGCAGCCAAGATCGGGAAGCTTTCTTT
CDR3 protein: CASSQDREAFF

clone size: once
D gene: TRBD2
V gene: TRBV7-3
J gene: TRBJ2-3
CDR3 DNA: TGTGCCAGCAGCCCAACCGGGGAGGGAGCGACAGATACGCAGTATTTT
CDR3 protein: CASSPTGEGATDTQYF

clone size: .
D gene: TRBD2
V gene: TRBV5-1
J gene: TRBJ2-5
CDR3 DNA: TGCGCCAGCAGCTTCGGGACTAGCGGGGAGACCCAGTACTTC
CDR3 protein: CASSFGTSGETQYF

clone size: .
D gene: TRBD2
V gene: TRBV5-6
J gene: TRBJ2-1
CDR3 DNA: TGTGCCAGCAGCCCCGTCGGCGGGAGGGGGAATGAGCAGTTCTTC
CDR3 protein: CASSPVGGRGNEQFF

clone size: .
D gene: .
V gene: TRBV30
J gene: TRBJ1-1
CDR3 DNA: TGTGCCTGGATTCAGGGGTACACTGAAGCTTTCTTT
CDR3 protein: CAWIQGYTEAFF

clone size: .
D gene: TRBD2
V gene: TRBV10-2
J gene: TRBJ2-1
CDR3 DNA: TGCGCCAGCAGGGGGACTAGCGCAATGGGTGAGCAGTTCTTC
CDR3 protein: CASRGTSAMGEQFF

clone size: many
D gene: .
V gene: TRBV5-1
J gene: TRBJ2-1
CDR3 DNA: TGCGCCAGCAGCCCTAAGCCCGGTAGGAACTACAATGAGCAGTTCTTC
CDR3 protein: CASSPKPGRNYNEQFF

clone size: .
D gene: .
V gene: TRBV5-4
J gene: TRBJ2-3
CDR3 DNA: TGTGCCAGCAGCATCGGTGATACGCAGTATTTT
CDR3 protein: CASSIGDTQYF

clone size: few
D gene: .
V gene: TRBV27
J gene: TRBJ2-7
CDR3 DNA: TGTGCCAGCAGTGCCCGGGACAAGCTTTACGAGCAGTACTTC
CDR3 protein: CASSARDKLYEQYF

clone size: .
D gene: TRBD2
V gene: TRBV7-9
J gene: TRBJ2-3
CDR3 DNA: TGTGCCAGCAGCTCTAGCGGAGGAAGCACAGATACGCAGTATTTT
CDR3 protein: CASSSSGGSTDTQYF

clone size: .
D gene: TRBD2
V gene: TRBV4-2
J gene: TRBJ2-2
CDR3 DNA: TGTGCCAGCAGCCAAGTGGGTAGCGGGAGTATGTCCGGGGAGCTGTTTTTT
CDR3 protein: CASSQVGSGSMSGELFF

clone size: .
D gene: .
V gene: TRBV10-3
J gene: TRBJ1-5
CDR3 DNA: TGTGCCATCAGTGAGTCGGGGGGGGCAAGCAATCAGCCCCAGCATTTT
CDR3 protein: CAISESGGASNQPQHF

clone size: .
D gene: .
V gene: TRBV7-9
J gene: TRBJ2-5
CDR3 DNA: TGTGCCAGCAGCTTAGGCCCAGAGACCCAGTACTTC
CDR3 protein: CASSLGPETQYF